This T cell receptor (beta chain) comes out of a study of monozygotic twins with inflammatory bowel disease. Per germline, CDR1 LGHNA and CDR2 YSLEER. The CDR3 covers 16 residues. Study-level findings and limits: Findings did not support one strong IBD-associated signal or clonotype. Fewer shared clonotypes with others were found in IBD patients than in healthy twins, especially with disease activity. In the analysis, different T cell subtypes could not be told apart.

In the case of this clonotype: Its specificity is unknown.

TCRdb re-called the 5' RACE reads; one entry per CDR3 protein, DNA not given. The sample has approximately 400,000 distinct CDR3 sequences. The sequence came from a human donor with ulcerative colitis or Crohn's disease, or a healthy co-twin of an affected twin (not recorded which). The specimen was blood. V is TRBV4-3 and J is TRBJ2-3; the TCRdb call, TRBD2, lacks DNA for checking. CDR3 loop: CASSQDGSGQTDTQYF.